The 6 T cell receptor beta chains below all came from one sample that was sequenced in a study of blood T cell repertoires in COVID-19. Clones were sequenced by immunoSEQ multiplex PCR, and TCRdb holds only the in-frame ones, with some missing. The sample holds about 88,000 clones, 85% to 90% seen once. The specimen sequenced was peripheral blood. The receptors originated from a woman at least 80 years old with active COVID-19.

This clone appeared a single time. CDR3 sequence: CASSYSGQLTISNQPQHF. CDR3 nucleotides: TGTGCCAGCAGTTACTCGGGACAGTTAACTATAAGCAATCAGCCCCAGCATTTT. The chain employs TRBV6-2 or TRBV6-3 and TRBJ1-5; 7 nucleotides agree with TRBD1. Germline CDR1 and CDR2: MNHEY and SVGEGT. V lost 0 bases to trimming and J lost 1 base; unmatched junction nucleotides: 9. The CDR3 runs to 18 residues.

The rearrangement joins TRBV7-3 to TRBJ2-2; D possibly corresponds to TRBD2 (6 bases). Germline values: CDR1 SGHTA, CDR2 FQGTGA. This CDR3 is built from 15 residues. The V gene lost 1 base and the J gene lost 3 bases, with 9 bases spanning the gap. The CDR3 spells CASSLRGDHTGELFF. The CDR3 bases are TGTGCCAGCAGCTTAAGGGGGGATCACACCGGGGAGCTGTTTTTT.

There are a few counts of this clone. This chain joins TRBV14 and TRBJ1-6; perhaps TRBD1 as D (6 bases). This CDR3 has 15 amino acids. Trimming shortened V by 1 base and J by 6 bases, and 10 bases separated the two germline ends. In germline, CDR1 is SGHDN, CDR2 FVKESK. CDR3 sequence: CASSQAGHSNSPLHF. The CDR3 nucleotides are TGTGCCAGCAGCCAAGCGGGACATTCTAATTCACCCCTCCACTTT.

V gene TRBV7-2 combines with J gene TRBJ1-5; 9 bases fit TRBD1. Germline CDR1 is SGHTA and CDR2 is FQGNSA. The CDR3 is 13 residues long. V lost 4 bases and J lost 9; bases outside the gene matches: 4. The CDR3 sequence: CASSSQGAGPQHF. As DNA, the CDR3 is TGTGCCAGCAGCTCACAGGGGGCTGGGCCCCAGCATTTT.

This chain joins TRBV6-2 or TRBV6-3 and TRBJ1-2; no reliable D call. Germline-derived CDR1 and CDR2 are MNHEY and SVGEGT. V lost 5 bases and J 6 bases, leaving 13 bases between the germline ends. The CDR3 sequence is 13 residues long. The DNA for the CDR3 is TGTGCCAGCAGTCTGCAGGCTCTCCATGGCTACACCTTC. Amino acid sequence: CASSLQALHGYTF.

The rearrangement uses TRBV3-1 (or the pseudogene TRBV3-2) and TRBJ2-7; tentatively, D is TRBD2 (5 bases). Per the germline V gene, CDR1 is LGHDT and CDR2 is YNNKEL (reference sequence). The V end lost 0 bases, the J end lost 7 bases, and 19 bases lay between the germline ends. This CDR3 spans 16 amino acids. The CDR3: CASSQDLTSGTREQYF. The DNA for the CDR3 is TGTGCCAGCAGCCAAGATCTTACTAGTGGTACTCGGGAGCAGTACTTC.